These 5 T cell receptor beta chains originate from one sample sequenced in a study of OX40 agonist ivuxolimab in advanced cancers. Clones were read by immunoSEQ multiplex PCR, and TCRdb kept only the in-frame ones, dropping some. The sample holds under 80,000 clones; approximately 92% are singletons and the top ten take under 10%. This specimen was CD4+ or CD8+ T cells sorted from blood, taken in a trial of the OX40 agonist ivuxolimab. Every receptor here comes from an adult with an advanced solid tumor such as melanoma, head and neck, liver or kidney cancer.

The DNA for the CDR3 is TGTGCCACCAGGACAGGGAGCTCCTACGAGCAGTACTTC. Protein sequence: CATRTGSSYEQYF. V gene TRBV15 combines with J gene TRBJ2-7, with TRBD1 identical over 7 bases. Germline-derived CDR1 and CDR2 are LNHNV and YYDKDF (reference sequence). The CDR3 is 13 residues long. V lost 6 bases and J lost 0; bases outside the gene matches: 2.

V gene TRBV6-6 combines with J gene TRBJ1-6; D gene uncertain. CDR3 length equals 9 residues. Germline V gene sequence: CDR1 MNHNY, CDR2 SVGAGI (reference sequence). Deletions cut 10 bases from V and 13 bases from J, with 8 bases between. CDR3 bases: TGTGCCACCGGGCCCCCCCTCCACTTT. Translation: CATGPPLHF.

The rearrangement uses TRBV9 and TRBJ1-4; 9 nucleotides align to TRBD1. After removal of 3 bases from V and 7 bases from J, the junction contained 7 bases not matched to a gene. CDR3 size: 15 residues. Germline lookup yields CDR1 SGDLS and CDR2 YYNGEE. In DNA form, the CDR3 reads TGTGCCAGCAGCGCGTCCGGGACAGGGTTTGAAAAACTGTTTTTT. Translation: CASSASGTGFEKLFF.

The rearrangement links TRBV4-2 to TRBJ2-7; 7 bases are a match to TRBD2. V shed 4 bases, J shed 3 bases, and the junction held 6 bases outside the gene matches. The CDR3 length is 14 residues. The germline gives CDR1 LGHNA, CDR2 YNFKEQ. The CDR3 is CASSPGTGGYEQYF. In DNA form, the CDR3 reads TGTGCCAGCAGCCCTGGCACGGGGGGCTACGAGCAGTACTTC.

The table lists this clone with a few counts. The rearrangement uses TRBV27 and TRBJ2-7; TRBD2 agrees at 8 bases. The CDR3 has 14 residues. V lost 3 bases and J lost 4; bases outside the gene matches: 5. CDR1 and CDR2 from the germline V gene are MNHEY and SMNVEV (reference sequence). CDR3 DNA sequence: TGTGCCAGCAGTTTCAGTACTAGCGGTTACGAGCAGTACTTC. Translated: CASSFSTSGYEQYF.